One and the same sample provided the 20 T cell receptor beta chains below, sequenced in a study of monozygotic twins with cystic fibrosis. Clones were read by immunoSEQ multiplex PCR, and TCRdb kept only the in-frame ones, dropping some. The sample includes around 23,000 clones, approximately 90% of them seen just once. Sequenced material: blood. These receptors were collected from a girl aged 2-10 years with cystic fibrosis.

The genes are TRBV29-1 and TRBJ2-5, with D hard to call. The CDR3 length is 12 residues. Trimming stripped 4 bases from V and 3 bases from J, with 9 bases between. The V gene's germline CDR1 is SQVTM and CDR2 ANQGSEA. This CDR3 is CSVASSEETQYF. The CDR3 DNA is TGCAGCGTTGCGTCGTCAGAAGAGACCCAGTACTTC.

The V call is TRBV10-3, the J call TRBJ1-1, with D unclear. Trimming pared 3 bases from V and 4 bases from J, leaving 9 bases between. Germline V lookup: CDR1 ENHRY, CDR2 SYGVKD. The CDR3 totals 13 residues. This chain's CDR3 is CAISDDRGTEAFF. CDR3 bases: TGTGCCATCAGTGACGACCGAGGCACTGAAGCTTTCTTT.

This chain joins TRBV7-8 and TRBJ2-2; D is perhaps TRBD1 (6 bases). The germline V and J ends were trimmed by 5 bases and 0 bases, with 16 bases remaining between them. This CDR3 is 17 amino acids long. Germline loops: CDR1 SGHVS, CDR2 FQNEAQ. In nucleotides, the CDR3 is TGTGCCAGCAGCGCCTGGACAGCAAATGCGAACACCGGGGAGCTGTTTTTT. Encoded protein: CASSAWTANANTGELFF.

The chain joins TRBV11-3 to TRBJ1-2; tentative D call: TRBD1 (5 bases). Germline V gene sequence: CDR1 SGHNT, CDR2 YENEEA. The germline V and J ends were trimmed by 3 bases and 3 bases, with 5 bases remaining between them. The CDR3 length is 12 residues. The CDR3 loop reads CASSLTDYGYTF. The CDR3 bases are TGTGCCAGCAGCTTGACAGACTATGGCTACACCTTC.

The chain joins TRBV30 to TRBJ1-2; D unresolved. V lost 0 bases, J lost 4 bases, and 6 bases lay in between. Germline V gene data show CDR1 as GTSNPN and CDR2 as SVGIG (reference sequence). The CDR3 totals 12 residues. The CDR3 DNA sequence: TGTGCCTGGAGTGTCAGACTCTATGGCTACACCTTC. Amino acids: CAWSVRLYGYTF.

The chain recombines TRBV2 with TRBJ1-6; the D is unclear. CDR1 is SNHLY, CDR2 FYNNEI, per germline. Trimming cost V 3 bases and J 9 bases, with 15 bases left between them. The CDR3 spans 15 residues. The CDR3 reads CASSDRTVSGSPLHF. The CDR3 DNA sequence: TGTGCCAGCAGTGATCGTACAGTTTCGGGTTCACCCCTCCACTTT. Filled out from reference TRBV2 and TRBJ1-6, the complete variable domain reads EPEVTQTPSHQVTQMGQEVILRCVPISNHLYFYWYRQILGQKVEFLVSFYNNEISEKSEIFDDQFSVERPDGSNFTLKIRSTKLEDSAMYFCASSDRTVSGSPLHFGNGTRLTVT.

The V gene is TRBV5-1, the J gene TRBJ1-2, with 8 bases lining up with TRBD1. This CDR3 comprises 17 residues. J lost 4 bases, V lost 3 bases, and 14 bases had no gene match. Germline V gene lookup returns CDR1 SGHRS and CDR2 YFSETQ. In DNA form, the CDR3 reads TGCGCCAGCAGCTCGGAAATGGGACAGGCGGTGGGCTATGGCTACACCTTC. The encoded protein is CASSSEMGQAVGYGYTF.

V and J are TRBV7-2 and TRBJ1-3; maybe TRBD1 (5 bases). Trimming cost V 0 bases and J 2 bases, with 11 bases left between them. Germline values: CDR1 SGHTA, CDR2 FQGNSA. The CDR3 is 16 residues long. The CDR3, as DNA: TGTGCCAGCAGCTTAGCTCGGGACGGGACTGGAAACACCATATATTTT. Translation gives CASSLARDGTGNTIYF.

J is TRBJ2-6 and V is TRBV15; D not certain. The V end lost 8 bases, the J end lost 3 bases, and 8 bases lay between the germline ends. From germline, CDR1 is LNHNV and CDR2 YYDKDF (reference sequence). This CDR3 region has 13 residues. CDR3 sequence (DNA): TGTGCCACCCTCTTAAGTGGGGCCAACGTCCTGACTTTC. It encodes CATLLSGANVLTF.

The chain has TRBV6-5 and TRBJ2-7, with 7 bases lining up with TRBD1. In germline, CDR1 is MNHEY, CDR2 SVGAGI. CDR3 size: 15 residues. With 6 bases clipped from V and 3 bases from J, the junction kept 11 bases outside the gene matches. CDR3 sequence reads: CASRTSGTADYEQYF. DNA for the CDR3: TGTGCCAGCAGAACCTCCGGGACAGCAGACTACGAGCAGTACTTC.

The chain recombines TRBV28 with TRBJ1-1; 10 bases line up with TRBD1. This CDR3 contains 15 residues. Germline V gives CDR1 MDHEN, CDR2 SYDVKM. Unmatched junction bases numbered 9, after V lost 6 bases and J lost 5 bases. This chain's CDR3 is CASRTADRGVTEAFF. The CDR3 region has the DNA TGTGCCAGCAGAACCGCGGACAGGGGGGTAACTGAAGCTTTCTTT.

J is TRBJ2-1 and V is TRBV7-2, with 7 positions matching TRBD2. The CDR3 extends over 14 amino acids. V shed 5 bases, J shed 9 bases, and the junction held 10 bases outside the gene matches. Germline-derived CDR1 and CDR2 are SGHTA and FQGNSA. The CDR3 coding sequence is TGTGCCAGCAGCAATCCGAGACTAGCAGGTGAGCAGTTCTTC. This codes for CASSNPRLAGEQFF.

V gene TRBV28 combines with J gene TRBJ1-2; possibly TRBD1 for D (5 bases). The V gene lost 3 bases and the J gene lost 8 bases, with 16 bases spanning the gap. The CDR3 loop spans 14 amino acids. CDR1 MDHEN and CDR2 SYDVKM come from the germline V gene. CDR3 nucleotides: TGTGCCAGCAGTTTTGGCCAGGGCCGAGGGGGCTACACCTTC. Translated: CASSFGQGRGGYTF.

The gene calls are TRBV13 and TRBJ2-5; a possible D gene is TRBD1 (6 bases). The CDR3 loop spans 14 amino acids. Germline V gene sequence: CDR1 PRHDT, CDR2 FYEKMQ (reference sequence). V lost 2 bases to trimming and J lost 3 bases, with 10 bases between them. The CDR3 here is CASSLLGAKETQYF. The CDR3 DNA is TGTGCCAGCAGCTTACTGGGGGCCAAAGAGACCCAGTACTTC.

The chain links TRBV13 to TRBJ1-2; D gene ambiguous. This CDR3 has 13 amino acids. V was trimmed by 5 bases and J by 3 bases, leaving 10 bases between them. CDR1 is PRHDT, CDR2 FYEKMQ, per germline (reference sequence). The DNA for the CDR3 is TGTGCCAGCAGCCCCCGGACGGACTATGGCTACACCTTC. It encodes CASSPRTDYGYTF.

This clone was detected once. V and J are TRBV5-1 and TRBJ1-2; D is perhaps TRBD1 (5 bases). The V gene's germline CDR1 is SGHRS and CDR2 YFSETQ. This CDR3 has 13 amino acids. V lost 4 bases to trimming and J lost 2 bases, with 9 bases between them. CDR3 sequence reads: CASSPTGNYGYTF. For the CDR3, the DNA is TGCGCCAGCAGCCCCACAGGAAACTATGGCTACACCTTC.

This CDR3 is CASSYSGGSGNTIYF. CDR3 DNA: TGTGCCAGCAGTTACTCCGGGGGTTCTGGAAACACCATATATTTT. The V and J genes are TRBV6-5 and TRBJ1-3; possibly TRBD1 for D (5 bases). This CDR3 is built from 15 residues. V gave up 0 bases and J gave up 1 base, with 7 bases separating them. From germline, CDR1 is MNHEY and CDR2 SVGAGI.

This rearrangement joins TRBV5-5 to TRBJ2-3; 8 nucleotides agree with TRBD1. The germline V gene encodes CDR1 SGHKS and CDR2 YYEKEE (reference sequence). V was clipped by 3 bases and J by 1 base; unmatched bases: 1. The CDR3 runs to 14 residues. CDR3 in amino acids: CASSSTGGTDTQYF. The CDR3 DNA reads TGTGCCAGCAGCTCGACAGGGGGCACAGATACGCAGTATTTT.

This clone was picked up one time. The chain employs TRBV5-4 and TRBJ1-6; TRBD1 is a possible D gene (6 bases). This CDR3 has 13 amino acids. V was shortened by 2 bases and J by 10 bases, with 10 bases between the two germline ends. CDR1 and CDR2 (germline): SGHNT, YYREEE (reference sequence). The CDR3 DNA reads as TGTGCCAGCAGCTTATACAGGGACTCACCCCTCCACTTT. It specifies CASSLYRDSPLHF.

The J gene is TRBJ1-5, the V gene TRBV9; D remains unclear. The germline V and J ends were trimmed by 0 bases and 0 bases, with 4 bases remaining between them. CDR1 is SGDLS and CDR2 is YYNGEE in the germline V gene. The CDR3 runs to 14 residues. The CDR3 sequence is CASSVGSSNQPQHF. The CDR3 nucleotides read TGTGCCAGCAGCGTAGGAAGTAGCAATCAGCCCCAGCATTTT. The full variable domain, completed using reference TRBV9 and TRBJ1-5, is DSGVTQTPKHLITATGQRVTLRCSPRSGDLSVYWYQQSLDQGLQFLIQYYNGEERAKGNILERFSAQQFPDLHSELNLSSLELGDSALYFCASSVGSSNQPQHFGDGTRLSIL.